The clone carrying this TCR beta chain was seen repeatedly, ten times or more. Its specificity is not known. This sample was taken from a study of T-cell reconstitution after alpha-beta-depleted transplantation in children. This CDR3 region has 16 residues. With 1 base removed from V and 3 bases from J, the gap between germline ends came to 12 bases. CDR1 is LGHNA and CDR2 is YSLEER in the germline V gene. Construction of the TCRbeta library involved unique molecular identifiers. TCRdb analysed the PCR reads with MiXCR anew, one entry per CDR3 protein. This table has 490,000 or so distinct CDR3 sequences, roughly a tenth appearing once. The study, taken as a whole, reports: T cells produced anew were the main source of T-cell counts and diversity one year after transplant. Elevated TCRbeta diversity at day 60 was traced, in some patients, to surviving recipient T cells and thymic progenitors. Expanded graft clones numbering several hundred reportedly gave rise to alpha-beta T cells about two months after transplant.

The sequence came from a child aged 2 to 10 with inherited bone marrow failure, due to receive a stem cell transplant. The chain has TRBV4-3 and TRBJ1-4; TRBD1 is a possible D gene (5 bases). Sequenced material: PBMCs, taken before TCRalphabeta/CD19-depleted stem cell transplant. The chain's CDR3 is CASSQGFGTSNEKLFF. The CDR3 DNA is TGCGCCAGCAGCCAAGGTTTCGGGACTTCTAATGAAAAACTGTTTTTT.